The clone carrying this T cell receptor beta chain was seen many times. This specimen comes from a study of blood T cells in healthy people across ages. Together with a sample-barcoded 5' primer, a J-beta primer mix was included in a second PCR lasting about 7 to 11 cycles. TCRdb used MiXCR to reprocess the 5' RACE reads, holding one entry per CDR3 protein. The table shows about 1.4 million distinct CDR3 sequences, with 59% occurring only once. Input material: blood. This receptor was identified in a man between 18 and 29 years old in good health.

Here the CDR3 DNA reads TGCAGTGCTAGTCCTGGGAACCAAGAGACCCAGTACTTC. This codes for CSASPGNQETQYF. The rearrangement joins TRBV20-1 to TRBJ2-5; D unresolved. Per the germline V gene, CDR1 is DFQATT and CDR2 is SNEGSKA (reference sequence). The CDR3 is 13 amino acids. The V and J ends lost 3 bases and 0 bases respectively, with 8 bases between them.